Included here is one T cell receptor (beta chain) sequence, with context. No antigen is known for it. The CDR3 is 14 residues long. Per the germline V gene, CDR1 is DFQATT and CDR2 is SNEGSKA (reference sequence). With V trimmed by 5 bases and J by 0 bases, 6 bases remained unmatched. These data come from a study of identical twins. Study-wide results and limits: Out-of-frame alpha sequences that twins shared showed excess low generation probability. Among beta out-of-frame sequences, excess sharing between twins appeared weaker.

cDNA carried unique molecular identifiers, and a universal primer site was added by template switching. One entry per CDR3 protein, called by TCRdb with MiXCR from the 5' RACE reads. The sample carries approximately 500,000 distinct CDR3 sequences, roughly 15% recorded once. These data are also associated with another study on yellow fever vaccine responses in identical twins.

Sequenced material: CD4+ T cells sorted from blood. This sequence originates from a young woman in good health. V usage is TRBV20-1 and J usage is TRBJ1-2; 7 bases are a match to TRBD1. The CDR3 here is CSAWTGGTNYGYTF. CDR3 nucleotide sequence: TGCAGTGCTTGGACAGGAGGAACTAACTATGGCTACACCTTC.